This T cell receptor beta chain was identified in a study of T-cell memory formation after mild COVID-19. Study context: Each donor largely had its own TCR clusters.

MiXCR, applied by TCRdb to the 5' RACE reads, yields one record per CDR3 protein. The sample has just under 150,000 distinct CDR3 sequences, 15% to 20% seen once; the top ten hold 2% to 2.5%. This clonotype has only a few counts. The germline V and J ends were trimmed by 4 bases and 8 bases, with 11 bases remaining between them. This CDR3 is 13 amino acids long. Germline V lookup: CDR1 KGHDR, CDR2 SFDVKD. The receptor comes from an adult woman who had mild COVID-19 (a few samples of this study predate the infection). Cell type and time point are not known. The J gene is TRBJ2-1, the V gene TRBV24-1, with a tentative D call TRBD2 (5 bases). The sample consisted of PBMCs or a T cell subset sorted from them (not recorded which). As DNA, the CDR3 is TGTGCCACCAGTGAGGGAGTCTGGGATGAGCAGTTCTTC. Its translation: CATSEGVWDEQFF.